The rows below give T cell receptor beta chains drawn from one sample of a study of read filtering for tumor transcriptome and immune sequencing. TCRdb redid the calling of the reads with MiXCR, one entry per CDR3 protein. The sample yields 40,000 or so distinct CDR3 sequences, approximately 10% seen once. Sample: a population of CD138-negative cells sorted from bone marrow. Receptor source: a donor aged 40 or over with multiple myeloma. The CDR3 runs from the conserved cysteine through the conserved F or W. The D gene is left open where the match is weak. Clone sizes are shown as once, few, many, or a class for an expanded clone.

CASSYGTSGSADTQYF TGTGCCAGCAGCTACGGGACTAGCGGCTCCGCAGATACGCAGTATTTT TRBJ2-3 many TRBV4-2 TRBD2
CASSPRDGGWGGSDEQYF TGTGCCAGCAGCCCACGTGATGGGGGCTGGGGGGGATCGGACGAGCAGTACTTC TRBJ2-7 many TRBV3-1 NA
CASSAWDAITYNEQFF TGTGCCAGCAGCGCGTGGGACGCGATAACATACAATGAGCAGTTCTTC TRBJ2-1 many TRBV9 NA
CASSQGLFTDTQYF TGTGCCAGCAGCCAGGGACTTTTCACAGATACGCAGTATTTT TRBJ2-3 many TRBV7-2 NA
CATSRDPHSLAKNIQYF TGTGCCACCAGCAGAGACCCCCATTCGCTAGCCAAAAACATTCAGTACTTC TRBJ2-4 few TRBV15 NA
CASQGGDSYNEQFF TGTGCCAGCCAGGGCGGTGACTCCTACAATGAGCAGTTCTTC TRBJ2-1 many TRBV2 NA
CASSLGERGNEQFF TGTGCCAGCAGCTTAGGGGAGAGGGGGAATGAGCAGTTCTTC TRBJ2-1 many TRBV7-6 NA
CASSPRQGRSEKLFF TGTGCCAGCAGCCCAAGACAGGGTAGGAGTGAAAAACTGTTTTTT TRBJ1-4 many TRBV3-1 TRBD1
CASEGAWNQPQHF TGTGCCAGCGAGGGGGCCTGGAATCAGCCCCAGCATTTT TRBJ1-5 many TRBV6-6 TRBD1
CAISGGSPEAEQFF TGTGCCATCAGTGGCGGGTCGCCGGAGGCTGAGCAGTTCTTC TRBJ2-1 many TRBV10-3 NA
CASSLQGVPGELFF TGTGCCAGCAGTTTACAGGGTGTCCCCGGGGAGCTGTTTTTT TRBJ2-2 many TRBV12-3/TRBV12-4 NA
CASSRTGPSNEKLFF TGTGCCAGCAGCCGGACAGGGCCCTCTAATGAAAAACTGTTTTTT TRBJ1-4 many TRBV12-3/TRBV12-4 TRBD1
CASSFPEGGQNYGYTF TGTGCCAGCAGTTTCCCGGAGGGAGGACAGAACTATGGCTACACCTTC TRBJ1-2 many TRBV28 NA